This T cell receptor (beta chain) came from a study of T cells after yellow fever vaccination. TCRdb re-derived calls from the 5' RACE reads in MiXCR, one entry per CDR3 protein. This sample has 340,000 or so distinct CDR3 sequences, with approximately 12% found just once. With V trimmed by 0 bases and J by 4 bases, 2 bases remained unmatched. The CDR3 totals 15 residues. Germline CDR1 is SGDLS and CDR2 is YYNGEE. The rearrangement links TRBV9 to TRBJ2-5; the match to TRBD1 covers 11 bases. The clonotype originates from a man younger than 35 who received the YFV17D yellow fever vaccine. The source material was CD4+ T cells sorted from PBMCs, sampled 15 days after the yellow fever booster vaccination. The CDR3 DNA reads TGTGCCAGCAGCGTAGGGACAGGGGGCTCAGAGACCCAGTACTTC. Translating it yields CASSVGTGGSETQYF.